This T cell receptor beta chain was captured by sequencing in a study of OX40 agonist ivuxolimab in advanced cancers. In the study overall: Every 2 weeks, ivuxolimab was infused into the patients intravenously at between 0.01 and 10 mg/kg. Every patient in dose escalation had hepatocellular carcinoma, melanoma, renal cell or head and neck cancer. The mean age was about 61 years, ranging from about 20 to 90, with 82.7% of participants male.

Turning to this clone: The antigen is unknown.

Broader study findings: Expanded clones tended on average to be more numerous among CD8+ T cells than CD4+.

Clones were sequenced by immunoSEQ multiplex PCR, and TCRdb holds only the in-frame ones, with some missing. The sample has about 100,000 clones; 90% are singletons. This CDR3 has 16 residues. V was pared by 1 base and J by 0 bases, with 13 bases between. Germline V lookup: CDR1 KGHSH, CDR2 LQKENI. The chain carries TRBV18 and TRBJ2-7; TRBD1 or TRBD2 may be the D gene (6 bases each). Sequencing used CD4+ or CD8+ T cells sorted from blood, obtained in a trial of the OX40 agonist ivuxolimab. The sequence came from an adult with an advanced solid tumor such as melanoma, head and neck, liver or kidney cancer. CDR3 sequence (DNA): TGTGCCAGCTCACCACGGAGGGGGTCGGACTCCTACGAGCAGTACTTC. Its protein product is CASSPRRGSDSYEQYF.